This T cell receptor beta chain emerged from a study of glioma-infiltrating T cells after dendritic cell vaccination. Whole-study context: Monocyte-derived dendritic cells, cultured about 7 days with IL-4 and GM-CSF, were pulsed with autologous tumor lysate. Dendritic cell vaccine was injected intradermally three times, biweekly.

The CDR3 covers 13 residues. CDR1 is SNHLY and CDR2 is FYNNEI in the germline V gene. Trimming shortened V by 5 bases and J by 2 bases, and 10 bases separated the two germline ends. Amplification used 60 V beta primers and 13 J beta primers. Libraries were prepared by immunoSEQ multiplex PCR; TCRdb keeps only in-frame clonotypes and omits some of them. This sample has about 65,000 clones; around nine tenths occur once, and the top ten carry approximately 10%. Time point reported: after dendritic cell vaccination, including at tumor progression/relapse. Sequenced material: blood, taken after dendritic cell vaccination. The receptor was isolated from a human donor with glioblastoma. The V call is TRBV2, the J call TRBJ2-7; a weak D match, TRBD2 (5 bases). The CDR3 reads CASSRDSAYEQYF. CDR3 bases: TGTGCCAGCAGTCGAGATAGCGCCTACGAGCAGTACTTC.